This TCR beta chain was documented in a study of T-cell memory formation after mild COVID-19. In the study overall: Most TCR clusters belonged to a single donor. Study-wide results and limits: Of the contracting clones, CD4+ ones lay mainly in CM and EM, and CD8+ ones in EMRA. Clones contracting day 15 to 85 were balanced CD4/CD8; later expanders leaned CD4+.

The TCR alpha and TCR beta cDNA libraries, bearing sample barcodes and UMIs, were generated by 5'RACE using constant-segment primers. TCRdb processed the 5' RACE reads anew with MiXCR; each CDR3 protein has one entry. Of under 600,000 distinct CDR3 sequences listed, about 20% are singletons. Between the trimmed V and J ends, which lost 1 base and 7 bases, there was a span of 2 bases. The CDR3 covers 11 residues. Germline lookup yields CDR1 SGHTS and CDR2 YDEGEE. This clonotype has a handful of counts. Its specificity is not known. The sequencing input was PBMCs or a T cell subset sorted from them (not recorded which). The chain carries TRBV5-8 and TRBJ2-2; D ambiguous. This TCR was sampled from an adult woman who had mild COVID-19 (a few samples of this study predate the infection). Cell type and time point are not known. CDR3 sequence: CASSLYGELFF. CDR3 DNA: TGTGCCAGCAGCTTGTACGGGGAGCTGTTTTTT. The full variable domain, in which reference TRBV5-8 and TRBJ2-2 provide the parts outside the CDR3, is EAGVTQSPTHLIKTRGQQATLRCSPISGHTSVYWYQQALGLGLQFLLWYDEGEERNRGNFPPRFSGRQFPNYSSELNVNALELEDSALYLCASSLYGELFFGEGSRLTVL.